The 30 T cell receptor beta chains below come from one sample, sequenced in a study of OX40 agonist ivuxolimab in advanced cancers. The method was immunoSEQ multiplex PCR; TCRdb's version includes in-frame clones alone and lacks a portion of them. This sample has 20,000 to 30,000 clones; approximately 86% occur once, and the top ten carry about 41%. The sequencing here drew on CD4+ or CD8+ T cells sorted from blood, taken in a trial of the OX40 agonist ivuxolimab. The receptors were gathered from an adult with an advanced solid tumor such as melanoma, head and neck, liver or kidney cancer.

This sequence joins TRBV6-5 and TRBJ1-5; TRBD1 agrees at 8 bases. The V gene end was trimmed by 7 bases and the J gene end by 5 bases; junction bases not matched to a gene: 10. CDR3 length equals 15 residues. Per the germline V gene, CDR1 is MNHEY and CDR2 is SVGAGI. The CDR3 coding sequence is TGTGCCAGCAAGACTCTGGACAGGGTAGATCAGCCCCAGCATTTT. Translation: CASKTLDRVDQPQHF.

The gene calls are TRBV7-9 and TRBJ2-5; 11 positions match TRBD2. Germline V lookup: CDR1 SEHNR, CDR2 FQNEAQ (reference sequence). V trimming: 1 base; J trimming: 2 bases; junction bases outside the gene matches: 9. This CDR3 comprises 18 residues. This chain's CDR3 is CASSLDFLAGGKQETQYF. The CDR3 DNA sequence: TGTGCCAGCAGCTTAGATTTCTTAGCGGGGGGGAAGCAAGAGACCCAGTACTTC. The full variable domain, its missing parts supplied by reference TRBV7-9 and TRBJ2-5, is DTGVSQNPRHKITKRGQNVTFRCDPISEHNRLYWYRQTLGQGPEFLTYFQNEAQLEKSRLLSDRFSAERPKGSFSTLEIQRTEQGDSAMYLCASSLDFLAGGKQETQYFGPGTRLLVL.

Only one count was recorded for this clone. The CDR3 loop is CSVEDYTGGPGTGELFF. CDR3 sequence (DNA): TGCAGCGTTGAAGATTATACCGGAGGGCCGGGCACCGGGGAGCTGTTTTTT. V usage is TRBV29-1 and J usage is TRBJ2-2; perhaps TRBD2 as D (6 bases). There are 17 residues in the CDR3. V was shortened by 0 bases and J by 4 bases, with 18 bases between the two germline ends. Germline CDR1 SQVTM, CDR2 ANQGSEA.

This chain connects TRBV6-5 to TRBJ2-2; 7 nucleotides align to TRBD2. The V segment lost 2 bases and the J segment 4 bases; nucleotides outside the gene matches: 4. The length of the CDR3 is 15 residues. Per germline, CDR1 MNHEY and CDR2 SVGAGI. CDR3 in amino acids: CASSYGGEGTGELFF. CDR3 nucleotide sequence: TGTGCCAGCAGTTACGGGGGGGAGGGCACCGGGGAGCTGTTTTTT.

V gene TRBV9 combines with J gene TRBJ2-7; the match to TRBD2 covers 7 bases. Losses at the gene ends were 0 bases for V and 4 bases for J; bases not matched to a gene: 7. The CDR3 length is 15 residues. CDR1 SGDLS and CDR2 YYNGEE come from the germline V gene. The CDR3 sequence is CASSVGLLGGYEQYF. CDR3 bases: TGTGCCAGCAGCGTAGGATTATTGGGGGGGTACGAGCAGTACTTC.

The gene calls are TRBV29-1 and TRBJ2-1; TRBD1 might be the D (5 bases). The V end lost 4 bases, the J end lost 7 bases, and 11 bases lay between the germline ends. The CDR3 extends over 12 amino acids. The V gene's germline CDR1 is SQVTM and CDR2 ANQGSEA. The CDR3 bases are TGCAGCGTTGGGGGCCTCGGAAATGAGCAGTTCTTC. It yields the protein CSVGGLGNEQFF.

J is TRBJ2-7 and V is TRBV5-1; D is perhaps TRBD1 or TRBD2 (5 bases each). This CDR3 spans 17 amino acids. With 4 bases removed from V and 3 bases from J, the gap between germline ends came to 23 bases. Per the germline V gene, CDR1 is SGHRS and CDR2 is YFSETQ. The CDR3 DNA reads as TGCGCCAGCAGCGGAAGCACCGGGGACCCAGTTGGCTACGAGCAGTACTTC. It yields the protein CASSGSTGDPVGYEQYF.

The rearrangement links TRBV27 to TRBJ1-2, with TRBD1 identical over 7 bases. This CDR3 has 19 amino acids. Germline trimming cut 1 base from V and 1 base from J; bases unmatched to any gene: 15. Germline V gene sequence: CDR1 MNHEY, CDR2 SMNVEV (reference sequence). CDR3 in DNA: TGTGCCAGCAGTTTATTAAGGGAGGACAGGCCGAACATTAACTATGGCTACACCTTC. It is translated as CASSLLREDRPNINYGYTF.

The chain is built from TRBV5-1 and TRBJ2-1; D gene uncertain. Looked up from germline, CDR1 is SGHRS and CDR2 is YFSETQ. The CDR3 runs to 11 residues. Trimming removed 4 bases from V and 8 bases from J, with 7 bases in between. This CDR3 reads CASSPSYEQFF. The CDR3 bases are TGCGCCAGCAGCCCCTCCTATGAGCAGTTCTTC.

The V call is TRBV11-2, the J call TRBJ2-5; perhaps TRBD2 as D (7 bases). Germline values: CDR1 SGHAT, CDR2 FQNNGV. V lost 5 bases and J 0 bases, leaving 16 bases between the germline ends. This CDR3 is 16 amino acids long. This CDR3 is CASSDWRGGNQETQYF. DNA for the CDR3: TGTGCCAGCAGCGACTGGAGGGGGGGAAACCAAGAGACCCAGTACTTC. Looking up the rest from reference TRBV11-2 and TRBJ2-5 gives the full variable domain: EAGVAQSPRYKIIEKRQSVAFWCNPISGHATLYWYQQILGQGPKLLIQFQNNGVVDDSQLPKDRFSAERLKGVDSTLKIQPAKLEDSAVYLCASSDWRGGNQETQYFGPGTRLLVL.

Here the CDR3 reads CASSLGLADSYEQYF. Written as DNA, the CDR3 is TGTGCCAGCAGTTTAGGACTAGCTGATTCCTACGAGCAGTACTTC. The rearrangement links TRBV6-6 to TRBJ2-7, with 8 bases fitting TRBD2. CDR1 is MNHNY, CDR2 SVGAGI, per germline (reference sequence). The CDR3 is 15 amino acids. Germline trimming cut 4 bases from V and 1 base from J; bases unmatched to any gene: 6.

CDR3 coding DNA: TGTGCCATCAGTGAACAAGGGAGTGAAAAACTGTTTTTT. Its protein is CAISEQGSEKLFF. V usage is TRBV10-3 and J usage is TRBJ1-4; D call uncertain. Per germline, CDR1 ENHRY and CDR2 SYGVKD. The CDR3 runs to 13 residues. Trimming removed 3 bases from V and 7 bases from J, with 9 bases in between.

The chain joins TRBV5-6 to TRBJ2-1, with TRBD1 as a possible D gene (6 bases). Trimming removed 0 bases from V and 5 bases from J, with 18 bases in between. CDR3 length: 17 residues. Germline V lookup: CDR1 SGHDT, CDR2 YYEEEE. CDR3 sequence: CASSLALVAGEDNEQFF. In nucleotides, the CDR3 is TGTGCCAGCAGCTTGGCACTAGTCGCAGGGGAAGACAATGAGCAGTTCTTC.

The chain recombines TRBV19 with TRBJ1-4; 7 bases align to TRBD1. Germline V lookup: CDR1 LNHDA, CDR2 SQIVND (reference sequence). CDR3 length: 13 residues. With V trimmed by 7 bases and J by 5 bases, 4 bases remained unmatched. DNA for the CDR3: TGTGCCAGTACCGCGACAGGGAATGAAAAACTGTTTTTT. Its protein product is CASTATGNEKLFF. Using reference TRBV19 and TRBJ1-4 for the parts outside the CDR3, the full variable domain is DGGITQSPKYLFRKEGQNVTLSCEQNLNHDAMYWYRQDPGQGLRLIYYSQIVNDFQKGDIAEGYSVSREKKESFPLTVTSAQKNPTAFYLCASTATGNEKLFFGSGTQLSVL.

This sequence joins TRBV5-8 and TRBJ1-2; tentative D call: TRBD1 (5 bases). From germline, CDR1 is SGHTS and CDR2 YDEGEE. This CDR3 comprises 13 residues. Trimming took 4 bases from V and 3 from J, leaving 10 bases between them. The CDR3 loop is CASSRRGDYGYTF. CDR3 sequence (DNA): TGTGCCAGCAGCCGACGGGGCGACTATGGCTACACCTTC.

CDR3 protein: CASSLTPTYEQYF. The CDR3 nucleotides are TGTGCCAGCAGCTTAACCCCCACCTACGAGCAGTACTTC. The J gene is TRBJ2-7, the V gene TRBV7-2; D not certain. Trimming pared 2 bases from V and 2 bases from J, leaving 7 bases between. The CDR3 is 13 amino acids. Germline-derived CDR1 and CDR2 are SGHTA and FQGNSA.

This clone was seen a single time. This CDR3 is CASTAGGHTEAFF. DNA for the CDR3: TGTGCCAGTACCGCCGGGGGGCACACTGAAGCTTTCTTT. This chain uses TRBV19 with TRBJ1-1; tentative D call: TRBD1 (6 bases). In germline, CDR1 is LNHDA, CDR2 SQIVND (reference sequence). The V end was cut by 7 bases, the J end by 3 bases, with 12 bases between. There are 13 residues in the CDR3.

V usage is TRBV6-6 and J usage is TRBJ1-5; possible D gene TRBD1, 5 bases. In germline, CDR1 is MNHNY, CDR2 SVGAGI (reference sequence). This CDR3 is built from 14 residues. With 5 bases removed from V and 6 bases from J, the gap between germline ends came to 14 bases. DNA for the CDR3: TGTGCCAGCAGTCCCCGAGGGGATGGTCAGCCCCAGCATTTT. Translation: CASSPRGDGQPQHF.

The V call is TRBV9, the J call TRBJ2-5; 7 nucleotides match TRBD2. The J call may be wrong; the DNA end is better matched by TRBJ2-7. Germline loops: CDR1 SGDLS, CDR2 YYNGEE. The CDR3 is 14 residues long. The chain's CDR3 is CASSPDGLDYEQYF. The CDR3 nucleotides are TGTGCCAGCAGCCCGGATGGACTAGACTACGAGCAGTACTTC.

The chain couples TRBV11-3 to TRBJ2-1; perhaps TRBD2 as D (6 bases). There are 14 residues in the CDR3. The V gene's germline CDR1 is SGHNT and CDR2 YENEEA. Trimming removed 3 bases at V and 9 bases at J, with 15 bases between. The CDR3 DNA reads TGTGCCAGCAGCTTCCCGGGGGTTTCGAGTGAGCAGTTCTTC. It is translated as CASSFPGVSSEQFF.

On this clone itself: Within the sample, other DNA sequences also encode this same CDR3. This rearrangement joins TRBV19 to TRBJ1-5; the D gene is possibly TRBD1 (5 bases). The CDR3 is 13 amino acids. CDR1 is LNHDA, CDR2 SQIVND, per germline (reference sequence). V was pared by 8 bases and J by 4 bases, with 12 bases between. CDR3 loop: CASSNRGNQPQHF. The CDR3 coding sequence is TGTGCCAGTTCTAACCGGGGGAATCAGCCCCAGCATTTT.

The chain combines TRBV6-4 with TRBJ2-3; D remains unclear. The CDR3 contains 14 residues. From germline, CDR1 is MRHNA and CDR2 SNTAGT. V was clipped by 5 bases and J by 2 bases, with 11 bases between them. This CDR3 reads CASSPAGSTDTQYF. The CDR3 DNA is TGTGCCAGCAGTCCGGCCGGATCCACAGATACGCAGTATTTT.

J is TRBJ1-5 and V is TRBV27; possible D gene TRBD1, 5 bases. The CDR3 has 14 amino acids. Germline assignment: CDR1 MNHEY and CDR2 SMNVEV (reference sequence). Trimming removed 0 bases at V and 9 bases at J, with 12 bases between. The CDR3 coding sequence is TGTGCCAGCAGTTTATCGGGGGGGACGACGCCCCAGCATTTT. It encodes CASSLSGGTTPQHF.

V and J are TRBV27 and TRBJ1-1, with 9 bases lining up with TRBD1. V lost 4 bases, J lost 1 base, and 1 base stayed unmatched. CDR1 and CDR2 from the germline V gene are MNHEY and SMNVEV (reference sequence). The CDR3 has 14 residues. The CDR3, as DNA: TGTGCCAGCAGTTCGACAGGGGGGAACACTGAAGCTTTCTTT. It encodes CASSSTGGNTEAFF.

J is TRBJ2-1 and V is TRBV10-3, with a weak D call TRBD2 (7 bases). The CDR3 consists of 14 residues. V lost 7 bases, J lost 3 bases, and 13 bases lay in between. CDR1 and CDR2 from the germline V gene are ENHRY and SYGVKD. The CDR3 sequence is CAIKEGGIYNEQFF. The CDR3 nucleotides read TGTGCCATCAAAGAGGGGGGGATCTACAATGAGCAGTTCTTC.

By share, this clone counts as medium-sized. DNA of the CDR3: TGTGCCAGCAGCCAAGATCCAGGGCGTGCTAATGAAAAACTGTTTTTT. Its protein is CASSQDPGRANEKLFF. The chain joins TRBV4-2 to TRBJ1-4; D possibly corresponds to TRBD1 (5 bases). The CDR3 covers 16 residues. V was cut by 0 bases and J by 3 bases, with 11 bases left in between. Germline assignment: CDR1 LGHNA and CDR2 YNFKEQ.

V is TRBV6-5 and J is TRBJ2-2, with 10 bases lining up with TRBD1. The trim removed 7 bases at V and 5 bases at J, leaving 4 bases unmatched. Germline V gene lookup returns CDR1 MNHEY and CDR2 SVGAGI. The CDR3 length is 14 residues. The CDR3 DNA reads as TGTGCCAGCACCCGGACAGGGGGGACCGGGGAGCTGTTTTTT. Translating gives CASTRTGGTGELFF.

The chain is built from TRBV25-1 and TRBJ2-1; no clear D gene. The germline V gene has CDR1 MGHDK and CDR2 SYGVNS. CDR3 size: 13 residues. Trimming stripped 1 base from V and 6 bases from J, with 7 bases between. The CDR3 reads CASSEWILNEQFF. The CDR3 nucleotides are TGTGCCAGCAGTGAATGGATCCTCAATGAGCAGTTCTTC. Based on the CDR3 plus reference TRBV25-1 and TRBJ2-1, the full variable domain is EADIYQTPRYLVIGTGKKITLECSQTMGHDKMYWYQQDPGMELHLIHYSYGVNSTEKGDLSSESTVSRIRTEHFPLTLESARPSHTSQYLCASSEWILNEQFFGPGTRLTVL.

The J gene is TRBJ2-7, the V gene TRBV28; D could derive from TRBD1 or TRBD2 (5 bases each). Germline CDR1 is MDHEN and CDR2 is SYDVKM. The V and J ends lost 3 bases and 3 bases respectively, with 18 bases between them. The CDR3 totals 16 residues. CDR3 protein: CASSFPDGARIYEQYF. The CDR3 DNA sequence: TGTGCCAGCAGTTTCCCAGACGGGGCCCGTATCTACGAGCAGTACTTC.

V is TRBV7-7 and J is TRBJ2-7; the D gene is possibly TRBD1 (6 bases). The CDR3 length is 13 residues. V was trimmed by 3 bases and J by 6 bases, leaving 12 bases between them. Germline V gene data show CDR1 as SSHAT and CDR2 as FNYEAQ (reference sequence). The CDR3 here is CASSFSIGGEQYF. CDR3 nucleotides: TGTGCCAGCAGCTTCAGTATAGGGGGCGAGCAGTACTTC.